The 16 T cell receptor beta chains listed next were all sequenced from one sample in a study of cytomegalovirus exposure and HLA in healthy donors. Profiled with immunoSEQ multiplex PCR; TCRdb holds only in-frame clones, not every one. The sample has 150,000 to 200,000 clones, approximately 90% seen once. The sequencing input was PBMCs. The receptors come from a woman aged 30 to 39 in good health and CMV-seronegative.

The chain has TRBV5-4 and TRBJ2-7; tentative D call: TRBD2 (6 bases). The germline CDR1 and CDR2 sequences are SGHNT and YYREEE (reference sequence). V gave up 2 bases and J gave up 1 base, with 16 bases separating them. The CDR3 runs 16 residues. The CDR3 is CASSLGPQEGSYEQYF. In DNA, the CDR3 is TGTGCCAGCAGCTTAGGACCGCAGGAGGGTTCCTACGAGCAGTACTTC. Drawing the rest from reference TRBV5-4 and TRBJ2-7, the complete variable domain is ETGVTQSPTHLIKTRGQQVTLRCSSQSGHNTVSWYQQALGQGPQFIFQYYREEENGRGNFPPRFSGLQFPNYSSELNVNALELDDSALYLCASSLGPQEGSYEQYFGPGTRLTVT.

This clone showed up just once. The chain is built from TRBV7-8 and TRBJ1-6; D is undetermined. Trimming removed 6 bases from V and 4 bases from J, with 13 bases in between. This CDR3 is 15 amino acids long. CDR1 and CDR2 (germline): SGHVS, FQNEAQ. CDR3 region: CASRGLTGYNSPLHF. The CDR3 region has the DNA TGTGCCAGCAGGGGATTGACGGGGTATAATTCACCCCTCCACTTT.

This rearrangement joins TRBV7-9 to TRBJ1-1, with 10 bases that match TRBD1. Trimming at V came to 5 bases and at J to 6 bases, leaving 9 bases not matched to a gene. In germline, CDR1 is SEHNR, CDR2 FQNEAQ (reference sequence). This CDR3 spans 15 amino acids. CDR3 sequence (DNA): TGTGCCAGCAGCACCTCGGGACAGGGGTTTTCTGAAGCTTTCTTT. Protein sequence: CASSTSGQGFSEAFF.

The CDR3 DNA reads TGTGCCAGCACTATAAGGGGAACTTTCCATGAGCAGTTCTTC. This translates into CASTIRGTFHEQFF. This chain joins TRBV5-6 and TRBJ2-1; D perhaps matches TRBD1 (5 bases). Germline-derived CDR1 and CDR2 are SGHDT and YYEEEE. The CDR3 sequence is 14 residues long. The germline V and J ends were trimmed by 6 bases and 8 bases, with 18 bases remaining between them.

The CDR3 loop is CASSQGNTEAFF. DNA of the CDR3: TGTGCCAGCAGTCAGGGGAACACTGAAGCTTTCTTT. The gene calls are TRBV6-1 and TRBJ1-1, with D tentatively TRBD1 (5 bases). The CDR3 length is 12 residues. Trimming removed 5 bases at V and 1 base at J, with 5 bases between. CDR1 MNHNS and CDR2 SASEGT come from the germline V gene.

The chain has TRBV4-3 and TRBJ2-2; TRBD2 is a possible D gene (6 bases). Trimming pared 0 bases from V and 2 bases from J, leaving 16 bases between. The CDR3 sequence is 18 residues long. Germline assignment: CDR1 LGHNA and CDR2 YSLEER. The CDR3 region is CASSQDQNSGLNTGELFF. CDR3 sequence (DNA): TGCGCCAGCAGCCAAGATCAGAATAGCGGCCTTAACACCGGGGAGCTGTTTTTT.

DNA for the CDR3: TGTGCTAGTGGCCAGGGGGAAACAGGGGGCACTGAAGCTTTCTTT. Its translation is CASGQGETGGTEAFF. This chain joins TRBV12-5 and TRBJ1-1, with 8 nucleotides matching TRBD1. The germline CDR1 and CDR2 sequences are LGHNT and FRNRAP. CDR3 size: 15 residues. J lost 4 bases, V lost 6 bases, and 10 bases had no gene match.

The chain is built from TRBV18 and TRBJ1-2; D is ambiguous. CDR1 and CDR2 (germline): KGHSH, LQKENI. The V and J ends lost 1 base and 4 bases respectively, with 13 bases between them. The CDR3 is made up of 15 amino acids. This chain's CDR3 is CASSPRGSETYGYTF. In nucleotides, the CDR3 is TGTGCCAGCTCACCACGTGGTTCAGAAACCTATGGCTACACCTTC.

The V gene is TRBV30, the J gene TRBJ2-1; D unclear. CDR1 is GTSNPN and CDR2 is SVGIG in the germline V gene (reference sequence). Trimming cost V 5 bases and J 2 bases, with 4 bases left between them. The CDR3 extends over 11 amino acids. The CDR3 nucleotides are TGTGCCTGGGGCCCCTACAATGAGCAGTTCTTC. Translation: CAWGPYNEQFF.

The chain recombines TRBV6-6 with TRBJ2-1, with D perhaps matching TRBD1 (6 bases). This CDR3 has 14 residues. V was pared by 6 bases and J by 3 bases, with 12 bases between. The germline CDR1 and CDR2 sequences are MNHNY and SVGAGI (reference sequence). The CDR3 DNA sequence: TGTGCCAGCAGGCTACAGGGTAGCTACAATGAGCAGTTCTTC. Its translation: CASRLQGSYNEQFF.

The chain is built from TRBV7-2 and TRBJ1-1; the D gene is possibly TRBD1 (5 bases). The length of the CDR3 is 17 residues. Looked up from germline, CDR1 is SGHTA and CDR2 is FQGNSA. The V end lost 5 bases, the J end lost 1 base, and 20 bases lay between the germline ends. The CDR3 region has the DNA TGTGCCAGCAGCAACTTCCCCAGGGCAGGAAGGAACACTGAAGCTTTCTTT. Translating gives CASSNFPRAGRNTEAFF.

V usage is TRBV7-6 and J usage is TRBJ1-1; TRBD1 might be the D (6 bases). The germline V gene has CDR1 SGHVS and CDR2 FNYEAQ. V shed 1 base and J shed 5 bases, with 14 bases lying between them. The CDR3 loop spans 15 amino acids. Here the CDR3 reads CASSLVVDRGTEAFF. CDR3 nucleotide sequence: TGTGCCAGCAGCTTAGTAGTGGATAGGGGGACTGAAGCTTTCTTT.

The chain is built from TRBV2 and TRBJ1-2; possibly TRBD1 for D (6 bases). The V gene's germline CDR1 is SNHLY and CDR2 FYNNEI. The CDR3 covers 16 residues. Between the trimmed V and J ends, which lost 8 bases and 3 bases, there was a span of 22 bases. Here the CDR3 DNA reads TGTGCCAGCCCGAGGCGCCAGGGGAAGGAAGACTATGGCTACACCTTC. Translated, it gives CASPRRQGKEDYGYTF.

The sample holds one count of this clone. This chain uses TRBV7-9 with TRBJ1-5; D gene uncertain. This CDR3 spans 13 amino acids. The germline V and J ends were trimmed by 5 bases and 3 bases, with 8 bases remaining between them. Germline CDR1 reads SEHNR; CDR2 reads FQNEAQ (reference sequence). CDR3 bases: TGTGCCAGCAGCGACGGGATCAATCAGCCCCAGCATTTT. Translating it yields CASSDGINQPQHF.

The chain employs TRBV7-9 and TRBJ2-2; D is unresolved. CDR3 length: 14 residues. With 5 bases removed from V and 3 bases from J, the gap between germline ends came to 10 bases. The germline gives CDR1 SEHNR, CDR2 FQNEAQ (reference sequence). Here the CDR3 DNA reads TGTGCCAGCAGCCAATTTTCGGACACCGGGGAGCTGTTTTTT. It specifies CASSQFSDTGELFF.

The CDR3 is CASSGGQGDYEQYF. The CDR3 coding sequence is TGCGCCAGCAGCGGGGGACAGGGAGATTACGAGCAGTACTTC. The genes are TRBV5-1 and TRBJ2-7; 9 bases map to TRBD1. Per the germline V gene, CDR1 is SGHRS and CDR2 is YFSETQ. The CDR3 spans 14 residues. With 4 bases clipped from V and 4 bases from J, the junction kept 6 bases outside the gene matches.